A single sample is the source of the 8 T cell receptor beta chains below, sequenced in a study of neurological immune-mediated disorders. Time point here: longitudinal time-point 3. Each CDR3 protein gets one entry after TCRdb re-called the 5' RACE reads with MiXCR. In the table there are approximately 47,000 distinct CDR3 sequences, roughly 13% of which are singletons. Sample: PBMCs. These receptors were taken from a male donor with HTLV-1-associated myelopathy (HAM/TSP).

This clonotype showed up many times. The V and J genes are TRBV6-6 and TRBJ1-6; no clear D gene. The V and J ends lost 7 bases and 9 bases respectively, with 13 bases between them. Germline V lookup: CDR1 MNHNY, CDR2 SVGAGI (reference sequence). The CDR3 consists of 13 residues. The CDR3 nucleotides are TGTGCCAGCACTCGGCAGGCTGGTTCACCCCTCCACTTT. Amino acid sequence: CASTRQAGSPLHF.

This clonotype turned up a few times. This rearrangement joins TRBV7-7 to TRBJ2-1; D not resolved. V lost 2 bases, J lost 6 bases, and 8 bases lay in between. The CDR3 consists of 13 residues. The germline gives CDR1 SSHAT, CDR2 FNYEAQ (reference sequence). The CDR3 DNA reads TGTGCCAGCAGCTTAAGGATGGGCAATGAGCAGTTCTTC. Its translation: CASSLRMGNEQFF.

This clonotype was seen ten or more times. The rearrangement joins TRBV20-1 to TRBJ1-6; D may be TRBD1 (6 bases). V was shortened by 4 bases and J by 10 bases, with 17 bases between the two germline ends. The CDR3 totals 14 residues. Per germline, CDR1 DFQATT and CDR2 SNEGSKA (reference sequence). CDR3 in amino acids: CSAKPTGMHSPLHF. In nucleotides, the CDR3 is TGCAGTGCTAAACCCACAGGGATGCACTCACCCCTCCACTTT.

Ten or more counts support this clonotype. The V and J genes are TRBV20-1 and TRBJ1-1, with D maybe TRBD1 (5 bases). The CDR3 covers 14 residues. V lost 5 bases, J lost 0 bases, and 13 bases lay in between. Germline CDR1 reads DFQATT; CDR2 reads SNEGSKA (reference sequence). Here the CDR3 reads CSAWVGHMNTEAFF. CDR3 DNA sequence: TGCAGTGCTTGGGTCGGACACATGAACACTGAAGCTTTCTTT.

This clonotype appeared many times. V gene TRBV6-6 combines with J gene TRBJ2-3; 9 bases are a match to TRBD1. V was clipped by 7 bases and J by 5 bases; unmatched bases: 10. The CDR3 extends over 15 amino acids. Germline V gene data show CDR1 as MNHNY and CDR2 as SVGAGI (reference sequence). The DNA of the CDR3 is TGTGCCAGCAACACCGGGACAGGGTCTAGAGATACGCAGTATTTT. This sequence encodes CASNTGTGSRDTQYF.

The chain carries TRBV5-1 and TRBJ1-4; D perhaps matches TRBD1 (6 bases). This CDR3 is built from 16 residues. Deletions cut 4 bases from V and 0 bases from J, with 13 bases between. Germline loops: CDR1 SGHRS, CDR2 YFSETQ. The CDR3 nucleotides are TGCGCCAGCAGCAGGACTTACAGGGCAACTAATGAAAAACTGTTTTTT. It translates to CASSRTYRATNEKLFF.

This clonotype was counted at least ten times. This chain links TRBV7-2 with TRBJ2-3; possibly TRBD1 for D (6 bases). CDR1 and CDR2 (germline): SGHTA, FQGNSA. The CDR3 consists of 13 residues. V was shortened by 3 bases and J by 4 bases, with 8 bases between the two germline ends. The CDR3: CASSLAGADTQYF. As DNA, the CDR3 is TGTGCCAGCAGCTTGGCAGGGGCAGATACGCAGTATTTT.

This clonotype was seen many times. CDR3: CASSPGLAGDGTDTQYF. DNA for the CDR3: TGTGCCAGCAGCCCTGGACTAGCGGGGGACGGGACAGATACGCAGTATTTT. This chain uses TRBV28 with TRBJ2-3, with 13 nucleotides matching TRBD2. V lost 6 bases to trimming and J lost 3 bases; unmatched junction nucleotides: 9. The CDR3 loop spans 17 amino acids. The germline V gene has CDR1 MDHEN and CDR2 SYDVKM. Complete variable domain (other parts from reference TRBV28 and TRBJ2-3): DVKVTQSSRYLVKRTGEKVFLECVQDMDHENMFWYRQDPGLGLRLIYFSYDVKMKEKGDIPEGYSVSREKKERFSLILESASTNQTSMYLCASSPGLAGDGTDTQYFGPGTRLTVL.